Presented here are 13 T cell receptor beta chains from one specimen sequenced in a study of shared clonotypes between healthy human individuals. Using immunoSEQ multiplex PCR, the repertoire was profiled, and TCRdb retains in-frame clones only, with some absent. The sample comprises about 2 million clones, approximately 95% of which are singletons, and approximately 1.2% rests with the top ten. CD45RO negativity and positive selection for CCR7 defined naive CD8 cells, a population that excluded terminally differentiated effector memory CD45RA+ cells. The sequenced sample was naive CD8+ T cells sorted from blood. The origin of the receptors is a man between 18 and 29 years old in good health.

The V call is TRBV7-8, the J call TRBJ2-2, with TRBD2 identical over 15 bases. Germline values: CDR1 SGHVS, CDR2 FQNEAQ. The CDR3 is 16 amino acids. J gave up 7 bases and V 4 bases, and 4 bases lay outside the gene matches. The CDR3 region has the DNA TGTGCCAGCAGCTCGGGACTAGCGGGAGGCCTCGGGGAGCTGTTTTTT. Protein product: CASSSGLAGGLGELFF.

The J gene is TRBJ2-7, the V gene TRBV2, with 8 bases identical to TRBD1. Germline CDR1 SNHLY, CDR2 FYNNEI. This CDR3 spans 15 amino acids. V dropped 5 bases and J dropped 5; count of bases not matched to a gene: 11. The CDR3 DNA follows: TGTGCCAGCAGTCCCGGACAGGGATCGTCGCACGAGCAGTACTTC. Translating gives CASSPGQGSSHEQYF.

Concerning this clone: Other DNA sequences in the same sample also yield this CDR3. The V gene is TRBV2, the J gene TRBJ2-7; D is unresolved. The germline V gene has CDR1 SNHLY and CDR2 FYNNEI. Trimming stripped 3 bases from V and 2 bases from J, with 5 bases between. The CDR3 extends over 12 amino acids. CDR3 loop: CASSDGTYEQYF. CDR3 DNA: TGTGCCAGCAGTGACGGAACCTACGAGCAGTACTTC.

J is TRBJ2-3 and V is TRBV11-2; the D gene is possibly TRBD2 (6 bases). Trimming shortened V by 5 bases and J by 0 bases, and 15 bases separated the two germline ends. Germline values: CDR1 SGHAT, CDR2 FQNNGV. The CDR3 totals 16 residues. In DNA, the CDR3 is TGTGCCAGCAGCGGTAGGGGCGGGGTGAGCACAGATACGCAGTATTTT. It specifies CASSGRGGVSTDTQYF.

The chain is built from TRBV28 and TRBJ1-2; a weak D match, TRBD1 (6 bases). This CDR3 comprises 14 residues. The V end was cut by 8 bases, the J end by 7 bases, with 20 bases between. Germline V gene sequence: CDR1 MDHEN, CDR2 SYDVKM. Here the CDR3 reads CASGQRGRGAGYTF. The CDR3 nucleotides are TGTGCCAGCGGTCAGAGGGGTAGGGGGGCTGGCTACACCTTC.

The V gene is TRBV6-6, the J gene TRBJ2-2; D remains unclear. The V end lost 8 bases, the J end lost 0 bases, and 13 bases lay between the germline ends. The germline V gene encodes CDR1 MNHNY and CDR2 SVGAGI (reference sequence). The CDR3 is 15 residues long. The CDR3 here is CASQEPLSNTGELFF. CDR3 nucleotide sequence: TGTGCCAGCCAGGAACCTTTATCGAACACCGGGGAGCTGTTTTTT.

The V and J genes are TRBV6-1 and TRBJ2-1; no clear D gene. The germline V gene encodes CDR1 MNHNS and CDR2 SASEGT. V shed 6 bases and J shed 6 bases, with 9 bases lying between them. This CDR3 spans 12 amino acids. CDR3 nucleotide sequence: TGTGCCAGCAGATTCGTGGGCAATGAGCAGTTCTTC. It codes for CASRFVGNEQFF.

The genes are TRBV10-2 and TRBJ2-1, with D possibly being TRBD1 (8 bases). The CDR3 contains 14 residues. V dropped 3 bases and J dropped 7 bases, with 13 bases sitting between them. The germline V gene encodes CDR1 WSHSY and CDR2 SAAADI. CDR3 coding DNA: TGCGCCAGCAGTGATACAGGGGGAGGGAATGAGCAGTTCTTC. Translation: CASSDTGGGNEQFF.

The chain recombines TRBV6-6 with TRBJ2-7, with D perhaps matching TRBD2 (5 bases). Germline V CDR1 and CDR2: MNHNY, SVGAGI (reference sequence). The CDR3 totals 14 residues. V was pared by 7 bases and J by 3 bases, with 16 bases between. The CDR3 loop is CASTLKTRDYEQYF. Written as DNA, the CDR3 is TGTGCCAGCACCCTAAAGACCCGGGACTACGAGCAGTACTTC.

V and J are TRBV6-1 and TRBJ2-2; 8 bases map to TRBD1. V lost 7 bases to trimming and J lost 7 bases; unmatched junction nucleotides: 8. Germline V lookup: CDR1 MNHNS, CDR2 SASEGT. The CDR3 has 14 amino acids. The CDR3 reads CASKRTGIVGELFF. In DNA form, the CDR3 reads TGTGCCAGCAAGAGGACAGGGATCGTCGGGGAGCTGTTTTTT.

This clone came up once. The chain recombines TRBV9 with TRBJ2-2; 9 bases fit TRBD2. Losses at the gene ends were 2 bases for V and 6 bases for J; bases not matched to a gene: 8. The CDR3 runs to 16 residues. CDR1 is SGDLS and CDR2 is YYNGEE in the germline V gene. CDR3 DNA: TGTGCCAGCAGCGTTGGGGGACTAGCCCTCCCCGGGGAGCTGTTTTTT. It translates to CASSVGGLALPGELFF.

The chain uses TRBV10-3 and TRBJ1-4; D call uncertain. The CDR3 has 14 amino acids. Germline-derived CDR1 and CDR2 are ENHRY and SYGVKD. Trimming pared 2 bases from V and 7 bases from J, leaving 11 bases between. The DNA of the CDR3 is TGTGCCATCAGTGAGGGGAACAGCTTTGAAAAACTGTTTTTT. Protein sequence: CAISEGNSFEKLFF.

On this clone itself: The sample holds other DNA sequences that translate to the same CDR3. The rearrangement joins TRBV4-1 to TRBJ2-7; no reliable D call. This CDR3 is built from 12 residues. CDR1 and CDR2 from the germline V gene are MGHRA and YSYEKL. V was trimmed by 0 bases and J by 4 bases, leaving 4 bases between them. Written as DNA, the CDR3 is TGCGCCAGCAGCCAAGACCTATACGAGCAGTACTTC. This gives the protein CASSQDLYEQYF.